This TCR beta chain was observed in a study of blood T cell repertoires in COVID-19. The protocol was immunoSEQ multiplex PCR, while the TCRdb copy is restricted to in-frame clones and leaves out a portion. The sample lists around 250,000 clones; around nine tenths were seen once. The V end was cut by 5 bases, the J end by 0 bases, with 14 bases between. This CDR3 has 16 amino acids. Looked up from germline, CDR1 is MDHEN and CDR2 is SYDVKM. This receptor was obtained from a woman aged 45-60 years who had recovered from COVID-19. The rearrangement links TRBV28 to TRBJ2-1; tentative D call: TRBD2 (6 bases). Sequenced: PBMCs or T cells enriched from blood (not recorded which). CDR3 protein: CASSTTLADSYNEQFF. The CDR3 nucleotides are TGTGCCAGCAGTACGACGTTAGCGGACTCCTACAATGAGCAGTTCTTC.